The 24 T cell receptor beta chains below come from one sample, sequenced in a study of T cells in Graves' hyperthyroidism and ophthalmopathy. From RNA transcripts, TCR beta CDR3 regions were amplified. Carried out on the TCR CDR3, a first-round RT-PCR used the HTBI primer set. TCRdb reprocessed the multiplex PCR reads with MiXCR, giving one entry per CDR3 protein. This sample has under 350,000 distinct CDR3 sequences, with 18% found just once. The material sequenced was blood. The receptor set was obtained from a woman between 50 and 59 years old with Graves' hyperthyroidism.

In this sample, this clonotype turned up many times. The rearrangement links TRBV2 to TRBJ1-6; D call uncertain. Trimming removed 3 bases from V and 4 bases from J, with 10 bases in between. CDR1 SNHLY and CDR2 FYNNEI come from the germline V gene. The CDR3 length is 15 residues. The CDR3 DNA sequence: TGTGCCAGCAGTGACTGGGTGGAGTATAATTCACCCCTCCACTTT. Its protein is CASSDWVEYNSPLHF.

J is TRBJ2-7 and V is TRBV25-1, with D perhaps matching TRBD1 or TRBD2 (5 bases each). Germline values: CDR1 MGHDK, CDR2 SYGVNS. V lost 2 bases to trimming and J lost 6 bases, with 8 bases between them. This CDR3 region has 12 residues. As DNA, the CDR3 is TGTGCCAGCAGTGAAGGGGGTAGCGAGCAGTACTTC. Amino acids: CASSEGGSEQYF.

This clonotype came up a few times. This sequence joins TRBV20-1 and TRBJ2-4; possibly TRBD1 for D (6 bases). The CDR3 covers 13 residues. Trimming shortened V by 4 bases and J by 1 base, and 8 bases separated the two germline ends. CDR1 and CDR2 from the germline V gene are DFQATT and SNEGSKA (reference sequence). The CDR3 region is CSATQGAKNIQYF. CDR3 DNA sequence: TGCAGTGCTACCCAGGGGGCCAAAAACATTCAGTACTTC.

This clonotype was counted many times. The chain uses TRBV6-2 or TRBV6-3 and TRBJ1-1, with D unclear. Trimming removed 3 bases at V and 3 bases at J, with 5 bases between. CDR3 length: 12 amino acids. Germline-derived CDR1 and CDR2 are MNHEY and SVGEGT. The CDR3 DNA follows: TGTGCCAGCAGTTATGGAGACACTGAAGCTTTCTTT. Its translation is CASSYGDTEAFF.

This clonotype occurred many times. The rearrangement joins TRBV6-5 to TRBJ2-1; TRBD2 matches 13 bases. Germline CDR1 is MNHEY and CDR2 is SVGAGI. The CDR3 is made up of 16 amino acids. V was pared by 2 bases and J by 9 bases, with 7 bases of the junction left unmatched. CDR3 region: CASSYPGLAGRGEQFF. The CDR3 DNA reads as TGTGCCAGCAGTTACCCGGGACTAGCGGGACGCGGTGAGCAGTTCTTC.

This clonotype was seen many times. The chain has TRBV18 and TRBJ2-7; 12 bases align to TRBD2. Germline loops: CDR1 KGHSH, CDR2 LQKENI. The CDR3 is made up of 15 amino acids. With 4 bases clipped from V and 2 bases from J, the junction kept 3 bases outside the gene matches. As DNA, the CDR3 is TGTGCCAGCTCACGACTAGCGGGAGAACCCTACGAGCAGTACTTC. Residues: CASSRLAGEPYEQYF.

This chain connects TRBV6-1 to TRBJ2-3; D possibly uses TRBD1 or TRBD2 (5 bases each). The V gene's germline CDR1 is MNHNS and CDR2 SASEGT. CDR3 size: 13 residues. V was cut by 10 bases and J by 5 bases, with 16 bases left in between. This CDR3 is CATGTFNGDTQYF. The CDR3 DNA follows: TGTGCCACGGGGACCTTTAATGGAGATACGCAGTATTTT.

This clonotype has a handful of counts. The genes are TRBV28 and TRBJ1-6; D is unclear. The CDR3 runs 13 residues. V was shortened by 4 bases and J by 9 bases, with 10 bases between the two germline ends. Germline assignment: CDR1 MDHEN and CDR2 SYDVKM. The DNA for the CDR3 is TGTGCCAGCAGTTCCTTGAGTGGTTCACCCCTCCACTTT. Translated, it gives CASSSLSGSPLHF.

V usage is TRBV5-4 and J usage is TRBJ2-1, with TRBD2 as a possible D gene (5 bases). In germline, CDR1 is SGHNT, CDR2 YYREEE (reference sequence). There are 14 residues in the CDR3. V lost 4 bases to trimming and J lost 8 bases, with 16 bases between them. The CDR3 nucleotides are TGTGCCAGCAGCCTGGGAGTTCATGGTGATGAGCAGTTCTTC. Its translation: CASSLGVHGDEQFF.

This clonotype was seen many times. V and J are TRBV11-2 and TRBJ2-5; 7 nucleotides agree with TRBD1. Unmatched junction bases numbered 7, after V lost 0 bases and J lost 3 bases. Germline-derived CDR1 and CDR2 are SGHAT and FQNNGV. The CDR3 has 16 amino acids. The CDR3 DNA is TGTGCCAGCAGCTTAGATCTGGGGACAGCGAAAGAGACCCAGTACTTC. This encodes CASSLDLGTAKETQYF.

The chain uses TRBV6-5 and TRBJ1-5; no clear D. Per germline, CDR1 MNHEY and CDR2 SVGAGI. This CDR3 is 13 amino acids long. V gave up 6 bases and J gave up 7 bases, with 13 bases separating them. CDR3 in DNA: TGTGCCAGCAGCCCTCGGGAGAAGCAGCCCCAGCATTTT. Translated: CASSPREKQPQHF.

V gene TRBV24-1 combines with J gene TRBJ2-7; possibly TRBD1 for D (6 bases). This CDR3 contains 12 residues. Trimming shortened V by 3 bases and J by 5 bases, and 7 bases separated the two germline ends. Germline V gene sequence: CDR1 KGHDR, CDR2 SFDVKD. This CDR3 is CATSDGGDEQYF. The CDR3 coding sequence is TGTGCCACCAGTGATGGGGGCGACGAGCAGTACTTC.

Here the CDR3 DNA reads TGTGCCAGCAGCCGGACTAGCAGCGATACGCAGTATTTT. Protein product: CASSRTSSDTQYF. The V call is TRBV3-1, the J call TRBJ2-3, with 8 positions matching TRBD2. CDR3 length equals 13 residues. J lost 6 bases, V lost 4 bases, and 3 bases had no gene match. Germline CDR1 and CDR2: LGHDT and YNNKEL (reference sequence).

The rearrangement links TRBV29-1 to TRBJ1-1; no definite D call. The CDR3 runs to 12 residues. Trimming cost V 1 base and J 7 bases, with 10 bases left between them. Germline V CDR1 and CDR2: SQVTM, ANQGSEA. The CDR3 nucleotides are TGCAGCGTTGAAGGGGAGGTTGATGAAGCTTTCTTT. Its protein is CSVEGEVDEAFF.

This clonotype came up many times. The gene calls are TRBV20-1 and TRBJ2-7, with D unclear. Trimming shortened V by 6 bases and J by 2 bases, and 11 bases separated the two germline ends. The CDR3 is 12 amino acids. Germline CDR1 is DFQATT and CDR2 is SNEGSKA (reference sequence). CDR3: CSAPSQTYEQYF. CDR3 in DNA: TGCAGTGCCCCCTCCCAGACCTACGAGCAGTACTTC.

This clonotype was detected many times. The chain carries TRBV20-1 and TRBJ2-5; D may be TRBD1 (6 bases). Per germline, CDR1 DFQATT and CDR2 SNEGSKA (reference sequence). Trimming cost V 6 bases and J 1 base, with 12 bases left between them. The CDR3 spans 13 residues. CDR3 sequence: CSAPGQSQETQYF. CDR3 sequence (DNA): TGCAGTGCCCCTGGACAGTCCCAAGAGACCCAGTACTTC.

The V gene is TRBV5-1, the J gene TRBJ1-4, with no clear D. The CDR3 covers 14 residues. Deletions cut 2 bases from V and 3 bases from J, with 8 bases between. Germline assignment: CDR1 SGHRS and CDR2 YFSETQ. DNA of the CDR3: TGCGCCAGCAGCTTCGGGGATCCTAATGAAAAACTGTTTTTT. The encoded protein is CASSFGDPNEKLFF.

The chain links TRBV12-3 or TRBV12-4 to TRBJ2-3, with D unclear. The CDR3 spans 12 residues. V was pared by 5 bases and J by 4 bases, with 7 bases between. The CDR3 is CASSPQSDTQYF. In DNA, the CDR3 is TGTGCCAGCAGTCCTCAGTCAGATACGCAGTATTTT.

This clonotype came up a few times. The V call is TRBV7-9, the J call TRBJ2-2, with 10 bases that match TRBD2. The germline CDR1 and CDR2 sequences are SEHNR and FQNEAQ (reference sequence). The trim removed 11 bases at V and 2 bases at J, leaving 14 bases unmatched. The CDR3 is made up of 17 amino acids. For the CDR3, the DNA is TGTGCCTCTCCAGCGGGTTCTAGCGGGAGAAACACCGGGGAGCTGTTTTTT. It codes for CASPAGSSGRNTGELFF.

The CDR3 coding sequence is TGTGCCAGCAGCGCAGGGGACAGTGGTTCCGAAGCTTTCTTT. It translates to CASSAGDSGSEAFF. The chain links TRBV9 to TRBJ1-1, with 7 bases identical to TRBD1. Germline V gene lookup returns CDR1 SGDLS and CDR2 YYNGEE. V was clipped by 3 bases and J by 8 bases; unmatched bases: 10. The CDR3 sequence is 14 residues long.

This clonotype came up a few times. The gene calls are TRBV6-1 and TRBJ1-2, with a possible D match to TRBD1 (6 bases). The CDR3 is made up of 14 amino acids. Trimming took off 8 bases at V and 5 bases at J, with 18 bases between the two ends. The germline CDR1 and CDR2 sequences are MNHNS and SASEGT. CDR3 amino acids: CASGLSRTDYGYTF. CDR3 nucleotide sequence: TGTGCCAGCGGCCTCTCGAGGACAGATTATGGCTACACCTTC.

The chain is built from TRBV20-1 and TRBJ2-7, with D possibly matching TRBD2 (5 bases). CDR3 size: 14 residues. Germline V gene data show CDR1 as DFQATT and CDR2 as SNEGSKA (reference sequence). The germline V and J ends were trimmed by 3 bases and 3 bases, with 15 bases remaining between them. CDR3 sequence: CSARGASLGYEQYV. In DNA form, the CDR3 reads TGCAGTGCTAGGGGAGCGTCCCTCGGCTACGAGCAGTACGTC.

This clonotype was seen more than once but under ten times. The rearrangement joins TRBV24-1 to TRBJ2-3; D gene ambiguous. Trimming removed 4 bases at V and 5 bases at J, with 12 bases between. There are 14 residues in the CDR3. Germline CDR1 reads KGHDR; CDR2 reads SFDVKD. The CDR3 loop is CATSEPSRVDTQYF. Written as DNA, the CDR3 is TGTGCCACCAGTGAGCCCAGTAGGGTAGATACGCAGTATTTT.

This clonotype was seen many times. The chain joins TRBV20-1 to TRBJ2-3; the D is unclear. Trimming left V 0 bases short and J 2 bases short, with 6 bases between. The CDR3 sequence is 13 residues long. CDR1 and CDR2 (germline): DFQATT, SNEGSKA (reference sequence). CDR3 DNA: TGCAGTGCTAGAGATCCCCTCACAGATACGCAGTATTTT. Its protein product is CSARDPLTDTQYF.